This T cell receptor (beta chain) was obtained from a study of post-analysis software for immune sequencing data. Study in general: There were relapsing-remitting, secondary progressive and progressive-relapsing multiple sclerosis among the disease courses included. Study-wide results and caveats: Compared with controls, patients had more of five TRBV segments, including TRBV5-6, TRBV5-1 and TRBV20-1. Controls showed significantly higher normalized Chao1 diversity than did multiple sclerosis patients.

With respect to this clonotype: Its antigen is not identified.

Unique-molecular-identifier-tagged TCR beta cDNA libraries were used. There were about 0.85 to 10 million T cells, and some 500,000 cDNA molecules came from them. TCRdb passed the PCR reads through MiXCR, listing each CDR3 protein once. The data show 600,000 to 750,000 distinct CDR3 sequences, 55% to 60% seen once. CDR1 and CDR2 from the germline V gene are MNHEY and SMNVEV (reference sequence). This CDR3 spans 18 amino acids. V trimming: 6 bases; J trimming: 0 bases; junction bases outside the gene matches: 17. The clonotype comes from a girl aged 2 to 9 with multiple sclerosis. This chain joins TRBV27 and TRBJ2-7; 7 bases map to TRBD1. The sequencing sample was made of blood. As DNA, the CDR3 is TGTGCCAGCAGCCCACTCACCAAGACAGGGTCCCACTCCTACGAGCAGTACTTC. Its translation is CASSPLTKTGSHSYEQYF.